Each of the 26 T cell receptor beta chains below was sequenced from the same sample in a study of T cells in women clearing cervical HPV infection. Sequencing was performed with immunoSEQ multiplex PCR; in TCRdb, only in-frame clones are kept and a portion is missing. Recorded here are tens of thousands of clones; the top ten clones represent around 1.5%. The sample taken for sequencing was blood buffy coat. The receptor source for this set is a woman between 18 and 75 years old with a cervical HPV16 infection that either progressed to CIN3+ or cleared (not recorded which).

With respect to this clone: The missing CDR3 end, 3 residues past where the read stops, is filled in from the germline J gene. V and J are TRBV9 and TRBJ2-3; D gene ambiguous. V lost 0 bases to trimming and J lost 1 base, with 9 bases between them. The CDR3 has 15 amino acids. From germline, CDR1 is SGDLS and CDR2 YYNGEE. The CDR3 reads CASSVEGRRTDTQYF. CDR3 DNA, as far as it was read: TGTGCCAGCAGCGTAGAGGGCAGACGCACAGATACG.

In the case of this clone: The read gets to within 3 residues of the CDR3 end, and the germline J gene fills in the rest. This chain joins TRBV5-6 and TRBJ2-2; maybe TRBD1 (6 bases). Germline CDR1 reads SGHDT; CDR2 reads YYEEEE. The CDR3 is made up of 15 amino acids. V lost 2 bases to trimming and J lost 5 bases, with 13 bases between them. Incomplete CDR3 DNA: TGTGCCAGCAGCTTTCCGACCAGGGGTACCGGGGAG. It translates to CASSFPTRGTGE. The full-length CDR3 reads as CASSFPTRGTGELFF. Together with reference TRBV5-6 and TRBJ2-2, the CDR3 gives the full variable domain: DAGVTQSPTHLIKTRGQQVTLRCSPKSGHDTVSWYQQALGQGPQFIFQYYEEEERQRGNFPDRFSGHQFPNYSSELNVNALLLGDSALYLCASSFPTRGTGELFFGEGSRLTVL.

For this clone: From the germline J gene comes the end of the CDR3, since the read stops 3 residues before it. The J gene is TRBJ2-1, the V gene TRBV7-3, with unresolved D. Germline lookup yields CDR1 SGHTA and CDR2 FQGTGA. This CDR3 contains 15 residues. Trimming removed 1 base from V and 0 bases from J, with 7 bases in between. CDR3: CASSLNPSSYNEQFF. Partial CDR3 DNA: TGTGCCAGCAGCTTAAATCCTAGCTCCTACAATGAG. Full variable domain (rest looked up from reference TRBV7-3 and TRBJ2-1): GAGVSQTPSNKVTEKGKYVELRCDPISGHTALYWYRQSLGQGPEFLIYFQGTGAADDSGLPNDRFFAVRPEGSVSTLKIQRTERGDSAVYLCASSLNPSSYNEQFFGPGTRLTVL.

A remark on this clone: The missing CDR3 end, 3 residues past where the read stops, is filled in from the germline J gene. The chain is built from TRBV18 and TRBJ2-6, with 7 bases identical to TRBD1. Losses at the gene ends were 2 bases for V and 5 bases for J; bases not matched to a gene: 6. CDR3 length: 16 residues. Germline CDR1 and CDR2: KGHSH and LQKENI. The CDR3 reads CASSPTTGVRANVLTF. The sequenced CDR3 bases are TGTGCCAGCTCACCAACTACAGGGGTGAGGGCCAACGTC.

Comment on this clone: The read terminates 3 residues ahead of where the CDR3 ends, so the germline J gene completes it. The chain carries TRBV6-4 and TRBJ2-1; the match to TRBD2 covers 8 bases. V gave up 5 bases and J gave up 3 bases; unmatched junction bases: 9. The CDR3 sequence is 16 residues long. Germline-derived CDR1 and CDR2 are MRHNA and SNTAGT. CDR3 sequence: CASSRAGDNHYNEQFF. CDR3 bases read: TGTGCCAGCAGTCGAGCGGGGGACAACCACTACAATGAG.

Concerning this clone: The CDR3 end falls 3 residues outside the read, so it is completed with the germline J gene. The chain uses TRBV6-4 and TRBJ2-7; D gene unclear. V lost 1 base and J lost 4, with 11 bases in between. CDR1 is MRHNA and CDR2 is SNTAGT in the germline V gene. This CDR3 comprises 14 residues. The CDR3 bases that were read are TGTGCCAGCAGTGACTACTCACAGATTTACGAG. Its protein product is CASSDYSQIYE. The full CDR3 is CASSDYSQIYEQYF.

Regarding this clone: The read comes to an end 3 residues before the CDR3 does, leaving the germline J gene to fill in the end. The chain has TRBV20-1 and TRBJ1-1; the match to TRBD1 covers 9 bases. Germline V gene lookup returns CDR1 DFQATT and CDR2 SNEGSKA (reference sequence). The V and J ends lost 5 bases and 2 bases, in that order; junction bases with no gene match: 6. This CDR3 spans 14 amino acids. The DNA read from the CDR3 is TGCAGTGCTCCGGAACAGGGGGCAAACACTGAA. Protein product: CSAPEQGANTE. In full, the CDR3 is CSAPEQGANTEAFF.

Notes on this clone: The read is 3 residues too short to cover the CDR3 end, so that end is filled in from the germline J gene. V is TRBV11-2 and J is TRBJ1-2; D unclear. CDR1 SGHAT and CDR2 FQNNGV come from the germline V gene. This CDR3 contains 14 residues. V was clipped by 1 base and J by 1 base, with 7 bases between them. CDR3 residues: CASSLGHINYGYTF. The sequenced CDR3 bases are TGTGCCAGCAGCTTAGGACACATTAACTATGGC.

In the case of this clone: The read finishes 3 residues shy of the CDR3 end, and the germline J gene is used to complete it. The rearrangement uses TRBV29-1 and TRBJ2-2, with 13 nucleotides matching TRBD2. The CDR3 has 16 residues. Germline lookup yields CDR1 SQVTM and CDR2 ANQGSEA. V trimming: 5 bases; J trimming: 7 bases; junction bases outside the gene matches: 10. The CDR3 loop reads CSVTSGGASVIGELFF. CDR3 bases read: TGCAGCGTTACTAGCGGGGGGGCCTCGGTTATCGGGGAG.

Notes on this clone: The CDR3 is cut off 3 residues early in the read; its end comes from the germline J gene. This sequence joins TRBV20-1 and TRBJ2-1, with TRBD1 identical over 9 bases. J gave up 9 bases and V 6 bases, and 9 bases lay outside the gene matches. CDR1 DFQATT and CDR2 SNEGSKA come from the germline V gene (reference sequence). This CDR3 has 13 amino acids. The CDR3 DNA, read in part, is TGCAGTGCGAGGGACAGGGTTGAGGGTGAG. Its protein product is CSARDRVEGE. The entire CDR3 is CSARDRVEGEQFF.

CDR3 sequence reads: CASSKRPSGGNEQFF. The covered CDR3 bases are TGTGCCAGCAGTAAGAGGCCTAGCGGAGGGAATGAG. V and J are TRBV2 and TRBJ2-1, with 7 bases matching TRBD2. The CDR3 goes on 3 residues after the read ends, and that part is filled in from the germline J gene. The CDR3 is 15 amino acids. Germline trimming cut 5 bases from V and 7 bases from J; bases unmatched to any gene: 11. Germline CDR1 reads SNHLY; CDR2 reads FYNNEI. Variable domain in full (rest from reference TRBV2 and TRBJ2-1): EPEVTQTPSHQVTQMGQEVILRCVPISNHLYFYWYRQILGQKVEFLVSFYNNEISEKSEIFDDQFSVERPDGSNFTLKIRSTKLEDSAMYFCASSKRPSGGNEQFFGPGTRLTVL.

Worth noting for this clone: Coverage ceases 3 residues before the CDR3 finishes, and the germline J gene fills in the end. The gene calls are TRBV18 and TRBJ1-3; 7 bases are shared with TRBD1. Germline CDR1 KGHSH, CDR2 LQKENI. Trimming removed 6 bases from V and 5 bases from J; junction bases left unmatched: 16. This CDR3 spans 17 amino acids. The CDR3 is CASSPKISGTDRNTIYF. Partial CDR3 DNA: TGTGCCAGCTCGCCGAAGATATCGGGGACAGATAGAAACACC.

Worth noting for this clone: Read data end 3 residues before the CDR3 end; the end is taken from the germline J gene. The chain recombines TRBV18 with TRBJ1-1; a weak D match, TRBD1 (5 bases). Germline V gene data show CDR1 as KGHSH and CDR2 as LQKENI. The ends were cut back, 1 base at V and 1 base at J, with 7 bases in the middle. This CDR3 has 14 residues. The CDR3 here is CASSPLGQNTEAFF. The part of the CDR3 DNA that was read is TGTGCCAGCTCACCACTTGGACAGAACACTGAA.

A note on this clone: The CDR3 end lies 3 residues beyond the end of the read and is filled in from the germline J gene. The rearrangement uses TRBV5-1 and TRBJ1-1; a possible D gene is TRBD1 (5 bases). V lost 5 bases to trimming and J lost 4 bases, with 9 bases between them. This CDR3 is 12 amino acids long. The germline V gene has CDR1 SGHRS and CDR2 YFSETQ. CDR3 sequence: CASRERGTEAFF. The DNA read from the CDR3 is TGCGCCAGCAGGGAAAGGGGCACTGAA. The full variable domain, rest sourced from reference TRBV5-1 and TRBJ1-1, is KAGVTQTPRYLIKTRGQQVTLSCSPISGHRSVSWYQQTPGQGLQFLFEYFSETQRNKGNFPGRFSGRQFSNSRSEMNVSTLELGDSALYLCASRERGTEAFFGQGTRLTVV.

Regarding this clone: The CDR3 goes on 3 residues after the read ends, and that part is filled in from the germline J gene. The rearrangement joins TRBV7-3 to TRBJ2-2, with 8 bases lining up with TRBD1. This CDR3 is built from 13 residues. CDR1 and CDR2 from the germline V gene are SGHTA and FQGTGA. Trimming at V came to 5 bases and at J to 10 bases, leaving 6 bases not matched to a gene. The CDR3 bases that were read are TGTGCCAGCAGCCTGTCAGGGGGCGAGGAG. Its protein product is CASSLSGGEE. The whole CDR3 region reads CASSLSGGEELFF.

For this clone: The read is 3 residues too short to cover the CDR3 end, so that end is filled in from the germline J gene. The V call is TRBV11-2, the J call TRBJ1-1, with D maybe TRBD1 (6 bases). The CDR3 runs to 15 residues. V was shortened by 3 bases and J by 4 bases, with 15 bases between the two germline ends. Germline loops: CDR1 SGHAT, CDR2 FQNNGV. The CDR3 sequence: CASSFTTTGGTEAFF. CDR3 DNA (partial): TGTGCCAGCAGCTTCACTACGACAGGAGGCACTGAA.

Worth noting for this clone: The read ends 3 residues early relative to the CDR3; the germline J gene fills the gap. The V gene is TRBV20-1, the J gene TRBJ1-1, with no clear D. The CDR3 runs to 13 residues. Germline assignment: CDR1 DFQATT and CDR2 SNEGSKA (reference sequence). V was pared by 3 bases and J by 0 bases, with 8 bases between. The CDR3 DNA, read in part, is TGCAGTGCTAGCCTAACCATGAACACTGAA. Protein product: CSASLTMNTE. The CDR3, in full, reads CSASLTMNTEAFF.

Of note for this clone: The CDR3 end falls 3 residues outside the read, so it is completed with the germline J gene. The chain uses TRBV2 and TRBJ1-1; D perhaps matches TRBD1 (5 bases). Germline assignment: CDR1 SNHLY and CDR2 FYNNEI. The length of the CDR3 is 14 residues. V was pared by 2 bases and J by 6 bases, with 13 bases between. The chain's CDR3 is CASSERGVVAEAFF. The CDR3 bases that were read are TGTGCCAGCAGTGAAAGGGGTGTCGTCGCTGAA.

A remark on this clone: The read comes to an end 3 residues before the CDR3 does, leaving the germline J gene to fill in the end. V and J are TRBV7-2 and TRBJ1-5, with 8 bases identical to TRBD1. Germline lookup yields CDR1 SGHTA and CDR2 FQGNSA. This CDR3 region has 14 residues. Trimming cost V 1 base and J 5 bases; bases outside gene matches: 1. The CDR3 loop is CASSLDRGYQPQHF. The DNA read from the CDR3 is TGTGCCAGCAGCTTAGACAGGGGGTATCAGCCC.

A note on this clone: The read ends 3 residues before the CDR3 terminus; that terminus is restored from the germline J gene. This sequence joins TRBV5-1 and TRBJ2-7; 9 bases match TRBD1. Germline loops: CDR1 SGHRS, CDR2 YFSETQ. CDR3 length: 15 residues. The V segment lost 0 bases and the J segment 3 bases; nucleotides outside the gene matches: 4. The chain's CDR3 is CASSLVGTGNYEQYF. The sequenced CDR3 bases are TGCGCCAGCAGCTTGGTGGGGACAGGGAACTACGAG.

CDR3 in amino acids: CASSSYERVSRLAVTYEQYF. The covered CDR3 bases are TGTGCCAGCAGCTCGTACGAGAGAGTTTCTAGACTAGCGGTTACCTACGAG. V gene TRBV7-1 combines with J gene TRBJ2-7, with 9 bases lining up with TRBD2. The read comes to an end 3 residues before the CDR3 does, leaving the germline J gene to fill in the end. TRBV7-1 is an ORF, and what it does is uncertain. V shed 3 bases, J shed 2 bases, and the junction held 20 bases outside the gene matches. There are 20 residues in the CDR3.

CDR3 sequence: CAIRVGSSGRNTGELFF. Partial CDR3 DNA: TGTGCCATCAGAGTGGGTTCTAGCGGGAGGAACACCGGGGAG. This chain connects TRBV10-3 to TRBJ2-2; TRBD2 agrees at 10 bases. The read terminates 3 residues before the CDR3 end, so the remaining end is supplied by the germline J gene. CDR1 is ENHRY, CDR2 SYGVKD, per germline. After removal of 6 bases from V and 1 base from J, the junction contained 8 bases not matched to a gene. The CDR3 covers 17 residues.

Remarks on this clone: With the read ending 3 residues before the CDR3 end, the germline J gene is used to fill in that end. The chain employs TRBV2 and TRBJ2-7; 9 nucleotides line up with TRBD2. The germline CDR1 and CDR2 sequences are SNHLY and FYNNEI. V was pared by 8 bases and J by 3 bases, with 5 bases of the junction left unmatched. The CDR3 covers 13 residues. The sequenced CDR3 bases are TGTGCCAGCTTAACTAGCGGGTACTACGAG. Protein product: CASLTSGYYE. The full CDR3 protein is CASLTSGYYEQYF.

In regard to this clone: The read terminates 3 residues ahead of where the CDR3 ends, so the germline J gene completes it. The chain employs TRBV7-2 and TRBJ1-2; D perhaps matches TRBD1 (5 bases). The CDR3 covers 11 residues. Germline CDR1 and CDR2: SGHTA and FQGNSA. Partial CDR3 DNA: TGTGCCAGCAGCATGGACACAGGC. Amino acid sequence: CASSMDTG. The complete CDR3 protein is CASSMDTGYTF.

Comments on this clone: Sequencing ends 3 residues short of the CDR3 end; the germline J gene provides the rest. This chain links TRBV20-1 with TRBJ1-2, with D possibly being TRBD1 (6 bases). Trimming cost V 6 bases and J 7 bases, with 30 bases left between them. The CDR3 extends over 17 amino acids. From germline, CDR1 is DFQATT and CDR2 SNEGSKA (reference sequence). The covered CDR3 bases are TGCAGTGCCGGCAAGTTAAGCTTTAGCGGGGGCTTAGGTGGC. The encoded protein is CSAGKLSFSGGLGG. The entire CDR3 is CSAGKLSFSGGLGGYTF.

To note about this clone: The CDR3 end falls 3 residues outside the read, so it is completed with the germline J gene. The chain joins TRBV5-1 to TRBJ2-7; unclear D gene. The germline CDR1 and CDR2 sequences are SGHRS and YFSETQ. Trimming took 5 bases from V and 4 from J, leaving 16 bases between them. The CDR3 has 14 amino acids. Incomplete CDR3 DNA: TGCGCCAGCAGATACCAGGTTGGCCAGTACGAG. Protein: CASRYQVGQYE. The full CDR3 protein reads CASRYQVGQYEQYF.